Listed below are T cell receptor beta chains from one sample, sequenced in a study of T cell responses to AZD1222 COVID-19 vaccine. Libraries were prepared by immunoSEQ multiplex PCR; TCRdb keeps only in-frame clonotypes and omits some of them. The repertoire holds fewer than 300,000 clones, with 93% as singletons. Sequencing was performed on peripheral blood, taken on day 0 of AZD1222 vaccination. The receptors here all came from an adult in good health. CDR3s include the opening cysteine and the closing phenylalanine or tryptophan. A D gene is named only where the DNA matches it firmly.

D: NA
V: TRBV28
J: TRBJ2-7
CDR3: CASSPLDGKYEQYF

D: TRBD1
V: TRBV28
J: TRBJ2-7
CDR3: CASSRIRGRLESFSYEQYF

D: NA
V: TRBV6-1
J: TRBJ1-5
CDR3: CASSEVNGLVEPQHF

D: NA
V: TRBV27
J: TRBJ1-1
CDR3: CASSSQGSTEAFF

D: TRBD1
V: TRBV7-8
J: TRBJ1-2
CDR3: CASSTRDRNPGGYTF

D: NA
V: TRBV5-8
J: TRBJ1-4
CDR3: CASSLVVTREKLFF

D: NA
V: TRBV5-6
J: TRBJ2-3
CDR3: CASSHDIYATQYF

D: NA
V: TRBV6-5
J: TRBJ1-6
CDR3: CASSSQIVDGSPLHF

D: NA
V: TRBV28
J: TRBJ2-7
CDR3: CASRLPEGEQYF

D: NA
V: TRBV30
J: TRBJ1-5
CDR3: CAWSATGNQPQHF

D: TRBD2
V: TRBV6-5
J: TRBJ2-1
CDR3: CASRPGTSGYNEQFF

D: TRBD2
V: TRBV29-1
J: TRBJ2-7
CDR3: CSVVPRLAGSSYEQYF

D: NA
V: TRBV5-1
J: TRBJ2-1
CDR3: CASSKTTGRVPYNEQFF

D: NA
V: TRBV28
J: TRBJ1-1
CDR3: CASSLPQGGFTEAFF

D: NA
V: TRBV11-2
J: TRBJ1-1
CDR3: CASSSGQRLNTEAFF

D: NA
V: TRBV19
J: TRBJ2-2
CDR3: CASTTRGGHPTGELFF

D: NA
V: TRBV7-3
J: TRBJ1-1
CDR3: CASSLLGTNSEAFF

D: NA
V: TRBV2
J: TRBJ2-1
CDR3: CASRPQGTEQFF

D: TRBD1
V: TRBV24-1
J: TRBJ2-1
CDR3: CATPGQGAPYNEQFF

D: TRBD1
V: TRBV5-5
J: TRBJ1-6
CDR3: CASSLASGQDLSPLHF

D: NA
V: TRBV7-3
J: TRBJ1-6
CDR3: CASSLQGIGSPLHF

D: NA
V: TRBV3-1/TRBV3-2
J: TRBJ2-2
CDR3: CASSRGVATGELFF

D: TRBD1
V: TRBV7-2
J: TRBJ2-7
CDR3: CASKRTGSYEQYF

D: NA
V: TRBV5-5
J: TRBJ2-2
CDR3: CASSLGNTGELFF

D: TRBD1
V: TRBV5-6
J: TRBJ1-6
CDR3: CASSLDRDSSPLHF

D: TRBD1
V: TRBV11-2
J: TRBJ1-5
CDR3: CASSRQGAREPQHF